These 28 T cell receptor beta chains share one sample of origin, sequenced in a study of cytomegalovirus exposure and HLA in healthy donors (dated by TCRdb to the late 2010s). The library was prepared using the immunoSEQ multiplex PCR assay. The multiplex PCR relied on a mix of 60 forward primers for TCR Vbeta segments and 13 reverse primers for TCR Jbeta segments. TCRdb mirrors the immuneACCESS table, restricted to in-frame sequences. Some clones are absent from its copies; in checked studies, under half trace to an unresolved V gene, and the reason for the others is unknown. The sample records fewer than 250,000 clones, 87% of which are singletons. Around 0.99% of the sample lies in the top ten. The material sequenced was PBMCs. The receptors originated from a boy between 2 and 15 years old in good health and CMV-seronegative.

CDR3 sequence reads: CASSFYLAGPYEQYF. The CDR3 region has the DNA TGTGCCAGCAGTTTCTATCTAGCGGGGCCCTACGAGCAGTACTTC. This chain links TRBV27 with TRBJ2-5; 9 nucleotides line up with TRBD2. Judging by the DNA end, TRBJ2-7 fits better; the J call may be wrong. This CDR3 region has 15 residues. Germline assignment: CDR1 MNHEY and CDR2 SMNVEV (reference sequence).

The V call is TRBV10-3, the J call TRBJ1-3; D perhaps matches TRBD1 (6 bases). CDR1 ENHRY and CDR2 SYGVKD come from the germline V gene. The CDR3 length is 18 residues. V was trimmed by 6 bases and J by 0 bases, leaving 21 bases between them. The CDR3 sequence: CAISFGQFTISSGNTIYF. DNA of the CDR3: TGTGCCATCAGCTTCGGACAGTTCACTATATCCTCTGGAAACACCATATATTTT.

The CDR3: CASSLVQGANEQYF. CDR3 DNA: TGCGCCAGCAGCTTGGTGCAGGGGGCCAACGAGCAGTACTTC. The chain recombines TRBV5-1 with TRBJ2-7, with 8 positions matching TRBD1. The V and J ends lost 0 bases and 5 bases, in that order; junction bases with no gene match: 4. Germline-derived CDR1 and CDR2 are SGHRS and YFSETQ. CDR3 length equals 14 residues.

The CDR3 loop is CASSSYRDYSTDTQYF. CDR3 DNA sequence: TGTGCCAGCAGCTCCTACCGGGACTACAGCACAGATACGCAGTATTTT. The gene calls are TRBV7-3 and TRBJ2-3; 7 nucleotides match TRBD2. Trimming took 4 bases from V and 0 from J; bases not matched to a gene: 7. Germline V CDR1 and CDR2: SGHTA, FQGTGA. The CDR3 spans 16 residues. The entire variable domain, with the rest obtained from reference TRBV7-3 and TRBJ2-3, is as follows: GAGVSQTPSNKVTEKGKYVELRCDPISGHTALYWYRQSLGQGPEFLIYFQGTGAADDSGLPNDRFFAVRPEGSVSTLKIQRTERGDSAVYLCASSSYRDYSTDTQYFGPGTRLTVL.

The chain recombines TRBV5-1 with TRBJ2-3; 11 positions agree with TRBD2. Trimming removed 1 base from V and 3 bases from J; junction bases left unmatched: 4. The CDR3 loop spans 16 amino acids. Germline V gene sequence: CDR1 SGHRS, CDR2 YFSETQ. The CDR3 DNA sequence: TGCGCCAGCAGCTTGATGGGACTAGCGGCGACAGATACGCAGTATTTT. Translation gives CASSLMGLAATDTQYF.

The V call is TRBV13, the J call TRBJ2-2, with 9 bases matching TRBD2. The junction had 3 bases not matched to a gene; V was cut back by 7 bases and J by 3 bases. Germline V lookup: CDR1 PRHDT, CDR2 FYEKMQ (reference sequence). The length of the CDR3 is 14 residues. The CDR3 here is CASISGRHTGELFF. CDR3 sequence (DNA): TGTGCCAGCATCAGCGGGAGGCACACCGGGGAGCTGTTTTTT. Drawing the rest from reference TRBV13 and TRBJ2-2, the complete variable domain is AAGVIQSPRHLIKEKRETATLKCYPIPRHDTVYWYQQGPGQDPQFLISFYEKMQSDKGSIPDRFSAQQFSDYHSELNMSSLELGDSALYFCASISGRHTGELFFGEGSRLTVL.

CDR3 sequence: CSLGRGSSYNEQFF. In DNA, the CDR3 is TGCAGCCTAGGTAGGGGGAGCTCCTACAATGAGCAGTTCTTC. The chain has TRBV29-1 and TRBJ2-1, with D possibly being TRBD1 (6 bases). The V gene lost 8 bases and the J gene lost 0 bases, with 14 bases spanning the gap. Germline V lookup: CDR1 SQVTM, CDR2 ANQGSEA. The CDR3 loop spans 14 amino acids.

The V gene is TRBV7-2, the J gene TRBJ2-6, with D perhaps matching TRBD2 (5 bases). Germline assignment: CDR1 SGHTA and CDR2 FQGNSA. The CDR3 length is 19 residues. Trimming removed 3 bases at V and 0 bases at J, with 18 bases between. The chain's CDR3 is CASSFPSGTLGSGANVLTF. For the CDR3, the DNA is TGTGCCAGCAGCTTCCCCAGCGGCACTCTAGGCTCTGGGGCCAACGTCCTGACTTTC.

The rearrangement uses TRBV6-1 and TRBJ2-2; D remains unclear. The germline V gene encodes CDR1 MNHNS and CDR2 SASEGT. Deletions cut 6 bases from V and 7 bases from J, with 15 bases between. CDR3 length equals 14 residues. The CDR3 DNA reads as TGTGCCAGCAGCGAGAAAAGAACGGGCGGGGAGCTGTTTTTT. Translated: CASSEKRTGGELFF.

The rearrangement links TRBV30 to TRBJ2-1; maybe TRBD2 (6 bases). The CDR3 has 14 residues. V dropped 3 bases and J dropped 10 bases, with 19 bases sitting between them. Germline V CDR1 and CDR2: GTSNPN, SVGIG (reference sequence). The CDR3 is CAWSAGTGVREQFF. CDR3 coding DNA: TGTGCCTGGAGCGCGGGGACCGGGGTACGAGAGCAGTTCTTC.

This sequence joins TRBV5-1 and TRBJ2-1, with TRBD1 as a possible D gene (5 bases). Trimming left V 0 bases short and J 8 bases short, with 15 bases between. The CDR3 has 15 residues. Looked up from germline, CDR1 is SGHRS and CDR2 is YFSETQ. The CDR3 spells CASSLVLALGDEQFF. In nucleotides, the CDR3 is TGCGCCAGCAGCTTGGTATTAGCTCTAGGGGATGAGCAGTTCTTC.

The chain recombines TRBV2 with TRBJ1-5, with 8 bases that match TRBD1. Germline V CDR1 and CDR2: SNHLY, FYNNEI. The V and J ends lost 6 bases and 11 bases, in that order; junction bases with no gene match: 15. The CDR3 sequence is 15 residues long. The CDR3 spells CASSGTGFTRGAQHF. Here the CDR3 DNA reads TGTGCCAGCAGCGGGACAGGATTCACGAGGGGAGCCCAGCATTTT.

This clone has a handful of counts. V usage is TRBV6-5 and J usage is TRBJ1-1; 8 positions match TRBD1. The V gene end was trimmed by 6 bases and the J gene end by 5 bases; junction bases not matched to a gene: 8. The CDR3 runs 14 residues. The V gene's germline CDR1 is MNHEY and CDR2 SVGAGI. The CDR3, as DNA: TGTGCCAGCAGAAGACAGGGGACGGGAACTGAAGCTTTCTTT. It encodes CASRRQGTGTEAFF.

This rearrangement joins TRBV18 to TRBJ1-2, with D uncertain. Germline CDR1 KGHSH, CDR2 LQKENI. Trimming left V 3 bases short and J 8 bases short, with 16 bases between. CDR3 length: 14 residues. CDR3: CASSPLAGEEGYTF. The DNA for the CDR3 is TGTGCCAGCTCACCCCTGGCGGGAGAGGAGGGCTACACCTTC.

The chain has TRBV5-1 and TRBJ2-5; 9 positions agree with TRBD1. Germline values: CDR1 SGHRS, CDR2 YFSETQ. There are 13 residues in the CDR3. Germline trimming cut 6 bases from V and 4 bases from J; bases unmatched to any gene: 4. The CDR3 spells CASIQDRGETQYF. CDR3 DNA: TGCGCCAGCATCCAGGACAGGGGAGAGACCCAGTACTTC.

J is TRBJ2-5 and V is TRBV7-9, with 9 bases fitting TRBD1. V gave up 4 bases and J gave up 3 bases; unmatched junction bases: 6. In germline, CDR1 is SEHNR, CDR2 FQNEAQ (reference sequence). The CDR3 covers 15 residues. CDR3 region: CASSSKGQGEETQYF. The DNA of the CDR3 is TGTGCCAGCAGCTCAAAGGGACAGGGCGAAGAGACCCAGTACTTC.

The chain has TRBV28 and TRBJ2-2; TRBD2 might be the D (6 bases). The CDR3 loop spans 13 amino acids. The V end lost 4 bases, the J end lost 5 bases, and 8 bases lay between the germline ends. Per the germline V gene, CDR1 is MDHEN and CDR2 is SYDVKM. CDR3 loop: CASSWAGTGELFF. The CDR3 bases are TGTGCCAGCAGTTGGGCGGGAACCGGGGAGCTGTTTTTT.

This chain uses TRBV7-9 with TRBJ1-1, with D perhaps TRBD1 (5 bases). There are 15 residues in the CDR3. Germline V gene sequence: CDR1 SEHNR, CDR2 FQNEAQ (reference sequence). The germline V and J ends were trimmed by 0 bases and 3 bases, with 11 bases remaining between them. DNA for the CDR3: TGTGCCAGCAGCTTAGCCCCAGGGCAGGACACTGAAGCTTTCTTT. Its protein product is CASSLAPGQDTEAFF.

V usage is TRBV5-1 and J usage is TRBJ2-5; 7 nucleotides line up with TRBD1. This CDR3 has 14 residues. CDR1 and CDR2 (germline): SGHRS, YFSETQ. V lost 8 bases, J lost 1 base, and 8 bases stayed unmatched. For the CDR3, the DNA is TGCGCCAGTGGGACGGGACAGAGCCAAGAGACCCAGTACTTC. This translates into CASGTGQSQETQYF.

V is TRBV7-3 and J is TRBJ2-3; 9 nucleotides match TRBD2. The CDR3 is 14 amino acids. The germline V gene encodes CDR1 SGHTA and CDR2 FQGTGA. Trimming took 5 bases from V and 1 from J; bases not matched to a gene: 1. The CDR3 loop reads CASSQRGGTDTQYF. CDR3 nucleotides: TGTGCCAGCAGCCAGCGGGGGGGCACAGATACGCAGTATTTT.

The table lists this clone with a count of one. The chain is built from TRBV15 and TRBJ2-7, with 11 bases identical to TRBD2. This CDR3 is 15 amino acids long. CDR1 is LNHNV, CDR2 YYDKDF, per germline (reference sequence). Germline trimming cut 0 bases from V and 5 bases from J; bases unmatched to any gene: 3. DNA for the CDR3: TGTGCCACCAGCAGAGAGCTAGCGGGAGGTAACGAGCAGTACTTC. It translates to CATSRELAGGNEQYF.

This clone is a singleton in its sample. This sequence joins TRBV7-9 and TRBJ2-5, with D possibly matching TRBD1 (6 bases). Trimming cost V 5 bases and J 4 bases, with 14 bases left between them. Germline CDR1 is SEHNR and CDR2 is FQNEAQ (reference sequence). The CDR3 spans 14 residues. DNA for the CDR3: TGTGCCAGCAGCCTCGCTATGGGGGCAGAGACCCAGTACTTC. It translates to CASSLAMGAETQYF.

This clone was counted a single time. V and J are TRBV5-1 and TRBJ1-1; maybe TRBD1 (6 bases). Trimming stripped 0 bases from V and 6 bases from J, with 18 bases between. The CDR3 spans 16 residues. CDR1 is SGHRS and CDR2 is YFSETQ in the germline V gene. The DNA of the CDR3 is TGCGCCAGCAGCTTGGTGGGGGGGCAGGGTACGGCTGAAGCTTTCTTT. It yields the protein CASSLVGGQGTAEAFF.

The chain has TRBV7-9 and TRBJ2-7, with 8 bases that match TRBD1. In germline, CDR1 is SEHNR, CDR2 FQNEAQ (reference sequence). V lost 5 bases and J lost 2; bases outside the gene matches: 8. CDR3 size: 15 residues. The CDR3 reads CASSHRDRGAYEQYF. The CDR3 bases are TGTGCCAGCAGCCATAGAGACAGGGGCGCCTACGAGCAGTACTTC. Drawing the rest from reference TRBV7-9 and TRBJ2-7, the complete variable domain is DTGVSQNPRHKITKRGQNVTFRCDPISEHNRLYWYRQTLGQGPEFLTYFQNEAQLEKSRLLSDRFSAERPKGSFSTLEIQRTEQGDSAMYLCASSHRDRGAYEQYFGPGTRLTVT.

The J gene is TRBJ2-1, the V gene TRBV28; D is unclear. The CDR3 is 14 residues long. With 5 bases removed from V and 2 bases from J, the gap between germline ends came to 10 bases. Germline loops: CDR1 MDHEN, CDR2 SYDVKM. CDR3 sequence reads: CASSTSKTYNEQFF. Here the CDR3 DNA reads TGTGCCAGCAGTACATCCAAAACCTACAATGAGCAGTTCTTC.

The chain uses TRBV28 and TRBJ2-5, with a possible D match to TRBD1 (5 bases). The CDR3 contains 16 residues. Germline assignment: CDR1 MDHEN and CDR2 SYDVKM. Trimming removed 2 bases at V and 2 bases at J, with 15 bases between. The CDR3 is CASSLRWQGRQETQYF. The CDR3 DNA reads TGTGCCAGCAGTTTACGTTGGCAGGGAAGACAAGAGACCCAGTACTTC.

The CDR3 DNA is TGTGCCAGCAGCCGACATGCCGGGCAGGGCTACGAGCAGTACTTC. Amino acid sequence: CASSRHAGQGYEQYF. The chain is built from TRBV28 and TRBJ2-5, with a weak D call TRBD1 (5 bases). The J call is uncertain, as TRBJ2-7 better fits the DNA end. The CDR3 runs 15 residues. Germline CDR1 reads MDHEN; CDR2 reads SYDVKM.

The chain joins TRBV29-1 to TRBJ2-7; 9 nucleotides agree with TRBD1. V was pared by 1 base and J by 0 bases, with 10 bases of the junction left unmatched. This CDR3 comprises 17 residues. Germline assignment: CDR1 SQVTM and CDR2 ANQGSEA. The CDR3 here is CSVEARKPGQGSYEQYF. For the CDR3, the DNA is TGCAGCGTTGAAGCCCGCAAACCGGGACAGGGCTCCTACGAGCAGTACTTC.